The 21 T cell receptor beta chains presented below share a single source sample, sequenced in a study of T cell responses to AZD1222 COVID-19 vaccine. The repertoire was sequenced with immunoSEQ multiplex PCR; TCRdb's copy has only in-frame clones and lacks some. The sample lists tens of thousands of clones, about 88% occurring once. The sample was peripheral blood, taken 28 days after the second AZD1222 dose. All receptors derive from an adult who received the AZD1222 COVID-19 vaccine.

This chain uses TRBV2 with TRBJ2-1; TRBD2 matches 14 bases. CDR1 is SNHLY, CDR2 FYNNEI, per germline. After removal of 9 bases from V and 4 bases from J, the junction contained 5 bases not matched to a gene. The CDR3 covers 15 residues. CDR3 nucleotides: TGTGCCAGTAGACTAGCGGGAGGGATATACAATGAGCAGTTCTTC. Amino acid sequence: CASRLAGGIYNEQFF.

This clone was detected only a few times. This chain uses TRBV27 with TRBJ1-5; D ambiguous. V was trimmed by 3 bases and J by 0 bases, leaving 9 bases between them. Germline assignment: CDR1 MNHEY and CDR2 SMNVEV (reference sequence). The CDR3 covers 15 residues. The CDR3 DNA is TGTGCCAGCAGTTTGGAAGGGTATAGCAATCAGCCCCAGCATTTT. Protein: CASSLEGYSNQPQHF.

In nucleotides, the CDR3 is TGTGCCAGCAGCTCTCCAGGGGGGAGGAGGTGGGACACTGAAGCTTTCTTT. Translation: CASSSPGGRRWDTEAFF. This chain joins TRBV5-5 and TRBJ1-1, with 7 bases identical to TRBD1. The J segment lost 3 bases and the V segment lost 3 bases, leaving 14 bases of the junction unmatched. The CDR3 consists of 17 residues. Germline-derived CDR1 and CDR2 are SGHKS and YYEKEE (reference sequence).

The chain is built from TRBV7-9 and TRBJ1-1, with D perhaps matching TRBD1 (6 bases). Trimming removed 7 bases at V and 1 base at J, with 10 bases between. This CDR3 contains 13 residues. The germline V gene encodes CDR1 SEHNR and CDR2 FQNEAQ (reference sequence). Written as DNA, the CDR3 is TGTGCCAGCAACAGACAGGCGAACACTGAAGCTTTCTTT. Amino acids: CASNRQANTEAFF. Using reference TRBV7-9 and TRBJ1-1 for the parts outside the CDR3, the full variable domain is DTGVSQNPRHKITKRGQNVTFRCDPISEHNRLYWYRQTLGQGPEFLTYFQNEAQLEKSRLLSDRFSAERPKGSFSTLEIQRTEQGDSAMYLCASNRQANTEAFFGQGTRLTVV.

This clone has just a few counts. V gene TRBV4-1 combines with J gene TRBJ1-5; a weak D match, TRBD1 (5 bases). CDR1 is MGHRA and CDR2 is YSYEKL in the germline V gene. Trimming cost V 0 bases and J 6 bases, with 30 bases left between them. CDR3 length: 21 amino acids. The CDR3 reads CASSQESVSNWRQPLGQPQHF. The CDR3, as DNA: TGCGCCAGCAGCCAAGAGAGCGTGTCAAATTGGAGACAGCCCCTGGGTCAGCCCCAGCATTTT.

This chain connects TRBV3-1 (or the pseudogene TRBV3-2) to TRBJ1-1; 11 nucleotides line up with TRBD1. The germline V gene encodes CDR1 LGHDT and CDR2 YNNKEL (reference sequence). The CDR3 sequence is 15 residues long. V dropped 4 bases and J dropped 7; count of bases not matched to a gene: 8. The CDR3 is CASSPWGTGGFEAFF. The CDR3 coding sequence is TGTGCCAGCAGCCCGTGGGGGACAGGGGGGTTTGAAGCTTTCTTT.

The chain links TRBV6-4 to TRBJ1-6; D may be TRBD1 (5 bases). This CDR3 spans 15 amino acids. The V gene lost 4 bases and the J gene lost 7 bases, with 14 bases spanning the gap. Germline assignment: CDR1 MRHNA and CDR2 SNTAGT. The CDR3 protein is CASSGIPRGNSPLHF. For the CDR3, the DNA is TGTGCCAGCAGTGGGATTCCCCGGGGGAATTCACCCCTCCACTTT.

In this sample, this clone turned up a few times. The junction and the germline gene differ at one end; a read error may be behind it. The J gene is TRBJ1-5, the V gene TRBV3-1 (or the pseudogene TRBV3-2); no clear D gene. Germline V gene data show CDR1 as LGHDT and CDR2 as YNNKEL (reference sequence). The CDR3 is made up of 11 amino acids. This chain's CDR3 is CASSQAITITF. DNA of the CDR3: TGTGCCAGCAGCCAAGCCATAACCATCACTTTT.

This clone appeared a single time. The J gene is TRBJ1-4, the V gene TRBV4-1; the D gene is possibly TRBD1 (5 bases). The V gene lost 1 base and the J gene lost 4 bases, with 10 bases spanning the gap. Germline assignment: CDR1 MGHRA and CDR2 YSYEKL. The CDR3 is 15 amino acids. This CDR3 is CASSQAGPINEKLFF. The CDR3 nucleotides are TGCGCCAGCAGCCAAGCGGGACCGATTAATGAAAAACTGTTTTTT.

This CDR3 is CASGLDGANYGYTF. Here the CDR3 DNA reads TGTGCTAGTGGTTTAGACGGAGCTAACTATGGCTACACCTTC. The chain couples TRBV12-5 to TRBJ1-2; D is unclear. Germline CDR1 LGHNT, CDR2 FRNRAP. Trimming shortened V by 3 bases and J by 0 bases, and 8 bases separated the two germline ends. The CDR3 sequence is 14 residues long.

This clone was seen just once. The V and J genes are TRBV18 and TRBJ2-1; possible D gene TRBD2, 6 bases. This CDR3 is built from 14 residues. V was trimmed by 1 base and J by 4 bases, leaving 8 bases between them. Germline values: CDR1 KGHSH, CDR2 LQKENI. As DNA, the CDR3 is TGTGCCAGCTCACCACGGGACTTTTACAATGAGCAGTTCTTC. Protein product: CASSPRDFYNEQFF. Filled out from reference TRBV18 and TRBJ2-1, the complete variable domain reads NAGVMQNPRHLVRRRGQEARLRCSPMKGHSHVYWYRQLPEEGLKFMVYLQKENIIDESGMPKERFSAEFPKEGPSILRIQQVVRGDSAAYFCASSPRDFYNEQFFGPGTRLTVL.

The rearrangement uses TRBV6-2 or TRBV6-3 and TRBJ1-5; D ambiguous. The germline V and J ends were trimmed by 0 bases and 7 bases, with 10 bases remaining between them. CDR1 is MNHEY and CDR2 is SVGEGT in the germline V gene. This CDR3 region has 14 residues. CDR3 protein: CASSYSSLAQPQHF. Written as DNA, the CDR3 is TGTGCCAGCAGTTACTCCTCTCTAGCCCAGCCCCAGCATTTT.

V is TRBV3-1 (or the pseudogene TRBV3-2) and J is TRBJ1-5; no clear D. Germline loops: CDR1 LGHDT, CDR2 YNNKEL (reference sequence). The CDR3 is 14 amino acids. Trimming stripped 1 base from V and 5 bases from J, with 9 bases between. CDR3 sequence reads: CASSQAREDQPQHF. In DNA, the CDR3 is TGTGCCAGCAGCCAAGCCCGTGAGGATCAGCCCCAGCATTTT.

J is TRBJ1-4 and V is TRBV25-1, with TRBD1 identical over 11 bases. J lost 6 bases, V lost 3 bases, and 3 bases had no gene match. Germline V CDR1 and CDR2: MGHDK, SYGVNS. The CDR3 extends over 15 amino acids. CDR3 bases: TGTGCCAGCAGTGATGGGGGACAGGGGGATGAAAAACTGTTTTTT. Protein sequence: CASSDGGQGDEKLFF.

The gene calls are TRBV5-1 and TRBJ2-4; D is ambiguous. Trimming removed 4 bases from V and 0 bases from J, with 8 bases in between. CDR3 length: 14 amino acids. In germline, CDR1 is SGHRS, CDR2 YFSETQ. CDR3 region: CASSPGIAKNIQYF. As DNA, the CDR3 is TGCGCCAGCAGCCCCGGTATAGCCAAAAACATTCAGTACTTC.

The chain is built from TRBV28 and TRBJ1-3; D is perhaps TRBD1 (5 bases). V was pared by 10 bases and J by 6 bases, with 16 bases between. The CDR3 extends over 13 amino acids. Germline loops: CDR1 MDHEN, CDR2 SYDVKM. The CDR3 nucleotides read TGTGCCACGGAGGGCCGGGGGACAAACACCATATATTTT. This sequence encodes CATEGRGTNTIYF.

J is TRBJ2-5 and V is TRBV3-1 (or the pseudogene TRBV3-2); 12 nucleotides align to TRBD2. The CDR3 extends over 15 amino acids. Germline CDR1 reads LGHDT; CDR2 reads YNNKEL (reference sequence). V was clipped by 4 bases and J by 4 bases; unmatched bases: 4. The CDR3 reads CASSPPGLAGETQYF. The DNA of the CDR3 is TGTGCCAGCAGCCCTCCGGGACTAGCGGGAGAGACCCAGTACTTC.

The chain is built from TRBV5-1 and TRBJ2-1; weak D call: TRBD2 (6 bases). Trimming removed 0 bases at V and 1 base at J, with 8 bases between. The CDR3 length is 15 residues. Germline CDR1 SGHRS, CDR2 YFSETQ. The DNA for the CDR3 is TGCGCCAGCAGCTTGGAGCGGGCATCCTACAATGAGCAGTTCTTC. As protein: CASSLERASYNEQFF.

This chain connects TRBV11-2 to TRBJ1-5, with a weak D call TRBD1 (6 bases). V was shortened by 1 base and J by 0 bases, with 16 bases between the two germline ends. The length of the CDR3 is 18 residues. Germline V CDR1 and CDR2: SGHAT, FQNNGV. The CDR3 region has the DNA TGTGCCAGCAGCTTAGGGAATAGGGACACTTATAGCAATCAGCCCCAGCATTTT. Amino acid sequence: CASSLGNRDTYSNQPQHF.

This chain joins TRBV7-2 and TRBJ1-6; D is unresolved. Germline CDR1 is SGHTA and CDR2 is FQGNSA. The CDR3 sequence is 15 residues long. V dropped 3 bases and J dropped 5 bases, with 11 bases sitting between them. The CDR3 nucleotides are TGTGCCAGCAGCTTCATGACCAGTAATAATTCACCCCTCCACTTT. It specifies CASSFMTSNNSPLHF.

CDR3 loop: CATQGPYGYTF. CDR3 bases: TGTGCCACCCAGGGGCCTTATGGCTACACCTTC. The gene calls are TRBV19 and TRBJ1-2, with D tentatively TRBD1 (6 bases). Trimming removed 10 bases from V and 5 bases from J, with 11 bases in between. This CDR3 comprises 11 residues. Germline V gene lookup returns CDR1 LNHDA and CDR2 SQIVND (reference sequence). The complete variable domain, with remaining parts taken from reference TRBV19 and TRBJ1-2, reads DGGITQSPKYLFRKEGQNVTLSCEQNLNHDAMYWYRQDPGQGLRLIYYSQIVNDFQKGDIAEGYSVSREKKESFPLTVTSAQKNPTAFYLCATQGPYGYTFGSGTRLTVV.